Each of the 32 T cell receptor beta chains below was sequenced from the same sample in a study of shared clonotypes between healthy human individuals. Here immunoSEQ multiplex PCR was the method, and the copy in TCRdb shows in-frame clones only, minus some. Here the sample spans roughly 2 million clones, less than 95% being singletons. It was CD45RO-negative cells, positively selected for CCR7, that made up naive CD8 cells, with terminally differentiated effector memory CD45RA+ cells excluded. Sequenced: naive CD8+ T cells sorted from blood. The receptors were gathered from a man between 18 and 35 years old in good health.

This chain connects TRBV28 to TRBJ2-2, with D uncertain. The length of the CDR3 is 21 residues. Deletions cut 3 bases from V and 6 bases from J, with 32 bases between. CDR1 and CDR2 (germline): MDHEN, SYDVKM. CDR3 DNA sequence: TGTGCCAGCAGTTTCGCAAACCGTAACCCGGGTTACCAACATTACGCCGGGGAGCTGTTTTTT. Encoded protein: CASSFANRNPGYQHYAGELFF.

The chain is built from TRBV25-1 and TRBJ1-4; D is unresolved. The V and J ends lost 4 bases and 10 bases respectively, with 7 bases between them. The CDR3 contains 11 residues. The germline CDR1 and CDR2 sequences are MGHDK and SYGVNS. CDR3 sequence (DNA): TGTGCCAGCAGTGGAGGAGGAAAACTGTTTTTT. This sequence encodes CASSGGGKLFF.

The rearrangement uses TRBV2 and TRBJ2-1; D may be TRBD1 or TRBD2 (6 bases each). The V gene lost 3 bases and the J gene lost 8 bases, with 17 bases spanning the gap. This CDR3 is 15 amino acids long. Germline V CDR1 and CDR2: SNHLY, FYNNEI. CDR3 amino acids: CASSDIGGLIDEQFF. CDR3 DNA sequence: TGTGCCAGCAGTGACATCGGGGGCCTTATAGATGAGCAGTTCTTC.

This clone was recorded once. The chain links TRBV13 to TRBJ2-7; unclear D gene. V was trimmed by 0 bases and J by 2 bases, leaving 5 bases between them. CDR1 PRHDT and CDR2 FYEKMQ come from the germline V gene (reference sequence). The CDR3 runs to 13 residues. CDR3 loop: CASSLGFPYEQYF. The CDR3 nucleotides read TGTGCCAGCAGCTTAGGGTTTCCCTACGAGCAGTACTTC.

The rearrangement links TRBV4-1 to TRBJ2-7; 9 nucleotides align to TRBD1. Trimming took 1 base from V and 2 from J; bases not matched to a gene: 6. This CDR3 has 16 residues. From germline, CDR1 is MGHRA and CDR2 YSYEKL. In nucleotides, the CDR3 is TGCGCCAGCAGCCAAGGGGGACAGGGCGTTCCCTACGAGCAGTACTTC. This sequence encodes CASSQGGQGVPYEQYF.

The V gene is TRBV11-3, the J gene TRBJ2-7; tentatively, D is TRBD2 (6 bases). Germline CDR1 and CDR2: SGHNT and YENEEA. V dropped 0 bases and J dropped 2 bases, with 14 bases sitting between them. The CDR3 spans 16 residues. The CDR3 DNA reads TGTGCCAGCAGCTTAGACGGCGGGGCAGGGCCCTACGAGCAGTACTTC. It codes for CASSLDGGAGPYEQYF.

The rearrangement joins TRBV6-5 to TRBJ2-7; D uncertain. The V and J ends lost 4 bases and 5 bases respectively, with 12 bases between them. Per the germline V gene, CDR1 is MNHEY and CDR2 is SVGAGI. The CDR3 loop spans 13 amino acids. CDR3 sequence (DNA): TGTGCCAGCAGTTTGTATGCCAGGAACGAGCAGTACTTC. This gives the protein CASSLYARNEQYF.

This rearrangement joins TRBV10-3 to TRBJ2-3, with unresolved D. The CDR3 is 16 amino acids. CDR1 and CDR2 (germline): ENHRY, SYGVKD. V was clipped by 3 bases and J by 1 base, with 14 bases between them. CDR3 residues: CAISDPLEHGTDTQYF. The CDR3 DNA is TGTGCCATCAGTGACCCTTTAGAACACGGCACAGATACGCAGTATTTT.

The CDR3 DNA follows: TGTGCCAGCAGCCCATGGTGGGAGAATAATGAAAAACTGTTTTTT. Translating it yields CASSPWWENNEKLFF. The chain combines TRBV7-9 with TRBJ1-4; D unresolved. The CDR3 contains 15 residues. V lost 5 bases, J lost 4 bases, and 14 bases lay in between. CDR1 SEHNR and CDR2 FQNEAQ come from the germline V gene (reference sequence). Using reference TRBV7-9 and TRBJ1-4 for the parts outside the CDR3, the full variable domain is DTGVSQNPRHKITKRGQNVTFRCDPISEHNRLYWYRQTLGQGPEFLTYFQNEAQLEKSRLLSDRFSAERPKGSFSTLEIQRTEQGDSAMYLCASSPWWENNEKLFFGSGTQLSVL.

Here the CDR3 DNA reads TGTGCCAGCAGCCAGAGTGACAGGGGGTCCTACGAGCAGTACTTC. This encodes CASSQSDRGSYEQYF. The J gene is TRBJ2-7, the V gene TRBV13; TRBD1 agrees at 9 bases. V lost 5 bases to trimming and J lost 1 base; unmatched junction nucleotides: 6. CDR3 length: 15 amino acids. The germline V gene has CDR1 PRHDT and CDR2 FYEKMQ (reference sequence).

Details on this clone: A clone one base away is much larger, so this may be a read error. V gene TRBV23-1 combines with J gene TRBJ2-7; 10 bases fit TRBD1. TRBV23-1 is given ORF status, its function remaining uncertain. CDR3 length: 15 amino acids. V gave up 6 bases and J gave up 3 bases; unmatched junction bases: 8. The CDR3 protein is CASSFPGQGFYEQYF. CDR3 sequence (DNA): TGCGCCAGCAGCTTCCCGGGACAGGGGTTCTACGAGCAGTACTTC.

The rearrangement joins TRBV19 to TRBJ1-4; weak D call: TRBD1 (6 bases). Germline assignment: CDR1 LNHDA and CDR2 SQIVND (reference sequence). This CDR3 is 16 amino acids long. The ends were cut back, 3 bases at V and 2 bases at J, with 13 bases in the middle. In nucleotides, the CDR3 is TGTGCCAGTAGTATTGGGGGGGCGCCGACTAATGAAAAACTGTTTTTT. It specifies CASSIGGAPTNEKLFF.

The chain has TRBV6-5 and TRBJ2-5; D is ambiguous. Per germline, CDR1 MNHEY and CDR2 SVGAGI. Trimming pared 4 bases from V and 2 bases from J, leaving 17 bases between. CDR3 length: 16 amino acids. The CDR3 reads CASSLTSEFRQETQYF. The DNA of the CDR3 is TGTGCCAGCAGTTTAACCTCAGAGTTTCGTCAAGAGACCCAGTACTTC.

The chain employs TRBV30 and TRBJ2-1; 9 bases map to TRBD2. J lost 1 base, V lost 5 bases, and 6 bases had no gene match. The CDR3 extends over 15 amino acids. CDR1 and CDR2 (germline): GTSNPN, SVGIG (reference sequence). This chain's CDR3 is CAWEVAGASYNEQFF. The CDR3 DNA sequence: TGTGCCTGGGAAGTAGCGGGGGCGTCCTACAATGAGCAGTTCTTC.

This chain connects TRBV13 to TRBJ2-5, with D uncertain. Trimming took off 5 bases at V and 5 bases at J, with 12 bases between the two ends. CDR3 length: 13 residues. Germline V gene lookup returns CDR1 PRHDT and CDR2 FYEKMQ (reference sequence). Here the CDR3 DNA reads TGTGCCAGCAGCAGTGCCCCCGACGAGACCCAGTACTTC. It translates to CASSSAPDETQYF. Using reference TRBV13 and TRBJ2-5 for the parts outside the CDR3, the full variable domain is AAGVIQSPRHLIKEKRETATLKCYPIPRHDTVYWYQQGPGQDPQFLISFYEKMQSDKGSIPDRFSAQQFSDYHSELNMSSLELGDSALYFCASSSAPDETQYFGPGTRLLVL.

V and J are TRBV27 and TRBJ2-7; 10 nucleotides match TRBD1. Germline assignment: CDR1 MNHEY and CDR2 SMNVEV (reference sequence). The CDR3 is 15 residues long. V lost 1 base and J lost 5; bases outside the gene matches: 5. CDR3 bases: TGTGCCAGCAGTTTATTGGGGGACAGGGGTCACGAGCAGTACTTC. It is translated as CASSLLGDRGHEQYF.

The chain has TRBV28 and TRBJ1-4; D call uncertain. This CDR3 comprises 14 residues. Germline values: CDR1 MDHEN, CDR2 SYDVKM. Trimming stripped 3 bases from V and 4 bases from J, with 9 bases between. CDR3 sequence reads: CASSFPGVNEKLFF. The CDR3 DNA reads as TGTGCCAGCAGTTTCCCAGGCGTTAATGAAAAACTGTTTTTT.

This clone was counted a single time. The chain links TRBV5-1 to TRBJ2-2; D is ambiguous. CDR3 length: 16 residues. Germline CDR1 is SGHRS and CDR2 is YFSETQ. Trimming removed 0 bases from V and 0 bases from J, with 9 bases in between. CDR3 loop: CASSLATYTNTGELFF. CDR3 bases: TGCGCCAGCAGCTTGGCTACCTATACGAACACCGGGGAGCTGTTTTTT. Complete variable domain (other parts from reference TRBV5-1 and TRBJ2-2): KAGVTQTPRYLIKTRGQQVTLSCSPISGHRSVSWYQQTPGQGLQFLFEYFSETQRNKGNFPGRFSGRQFSNSRSEMNVSTLELGDSALYLCASSLATYTNTGELFFGEGSRLTVL.

In this sample, this clone turned up a few times. The chain employs TRBV11-1 and TRBJ1-1; D is unresolved. The CDR3 consists of 12 residues. Germline assignment: CDR1 SGHAT and CDR2 FQDESV (reference sequence). V was cut by 0 bases and J by 7 bases, with 6 bases left in between. This CDR3 is CASSLAGSEAFF. CDR3 nucleotide sequence: TGTGCCAGCAGCTTAGCAGGGAGTGAAGCTTTCTTT.

The chain recombines TRBV27 with TRBJ2-7; no reliable D call. V lost 2 bases and J lost 3, with 8 bases in between. The CDR3 runs to 13 residues. The germline V gene encodes CDR1 MNHEY and CDR2 SMNVEV (reference sequence). CDR3 DNA: TGTGCCAGCAGTTTAACTTGGGGCTACGAGCAGTACTTC. Translation: CASSLTWGYEQYF.

In DNA, the CDR3 is TGTGCCAGCAGTGATACCTCCGGGACAGGGGGCCTTTACGAGCAGTACTTC. It codes for CASSDTSGTGGLYEQYF. The chain has TRBV6-1 and TRBJ2-7, with 12 bases fitting TRBD1. This CDR3 contains 17 residues. Looked up from germline, CDR1 is MNHNS and CDR2 is SASEGT. The trim removed 3 bases at V and 4 bases at J, leaving 10 bases unmatched.

About this clone: The sample has other DNA sequences that encode this CDR3 too. The chain joins TRBV5-1 to TRBJ2-7; D may be TRBD2 (6 bases). The CDR3 runs to 14 residues. Germline CDR1 reads SGHRS; CDR2 reads YFSETQ. Trimming took off 0 bases at V and 1 base at J, with 8 bases between the two ends. The CDR3 DNA is TGCGCCAGCAGCTTGGCCGCGGGATCCTACGAGCAGTACTTC. Amino acids: CASSLAAGSYEQYF.

The rearrangement uses TRBV28 and TRBJ2-7; tentatively, D is TRBD1 (5 bases). Germline V lookup: CDR1 MDHEN, CDR2 SYDVKM. This CDR3 has 14 residues. The germline V and J ends were trimmed by 7 bases and 2 bases, with 15 bases remaining between them. The CDR3 DNA sequence: TGTGCCAGCACCCCTAGGGGCTACCCCTACGAGCAGTACTTC. This codes for CASTPRGYPYEQYF. The complete variable domain, with remaining parts taken from reference TRBV28 and TRBJ2-7, reads DVKVTQSSRYLVKRTGEKVFLECVQDMDHENMFWYRQDPGLGLRLIYFSYDVKMKEKGDIPEGYSVSREKKERFSLILESASTNQTSMYLCASTPRGYPYEQYFGPGTRLTVT.

The chain recombines TRBV2 with TRBJ2-3; D uncertain. The CDR3 covers 15 residues. V was trimmed by 3 bases and J by 0 bases, leaving 10 bases between them. The germline gives CDR1 SNHLY, CDR2 FYNNEI. The CDR3, as DNA: TGTGCCAGCAGTGATCTAGGATCTAGCACAGATACGCAGTATTTT. The encoded protein is CASSDLGSSTDTQYF. Supplemented by reference TRBV2 and TRBJ2-3, the full variable domain reads EPEVTQTPSHQVTQMGQEVILRCVPISNHLYFYWYRQILGQKVEFLVSFYNNEISEKSEIFDDQFSVERPDGSNFTLKIRSTKLEDSAMYFCASSDLGSSTDTQYFGPGTRLTVL.

The chain is built from TRBV4-3 and TRBJ2-1; 7 positions match TRBD2. Germline V lookup: CDR1 LGHNA, CDR2 YSLEER. J gave up 6 bases and V 0 bases, and 8 bases lay outside the gene matches. The CDR3 has 16 amino acids. The CDR3 spells CASSQDITSESNEQFF. In DNA form, the CDR3 reads TGCGCCAGCAGCCAAGATATAACTAGCGAGTCCAATGAGCAGTTCTTC.

The chain carries TRBV6-5 and TRBJ2-1, with D hard to call. Germline values: CDR1 MNHEY, CDR2 SVGAGI. Deletions cut 2 bases from V and 13 bases from J, with 15 bases between. This CDR3 is 13 amino acids long. CDR3 amino acids: CASSYDLESNQFF. CDR3 in DNA: TGTGCCAGCAGTTACGATTTAGAGTCCAATCAGTTCTTC.

This clone was observed once. V and J are TRBV6-5 and TRBJ2-1; maybe TRBD2 (5 bases). In germline, CDR1 is MNHEY, CDR2 SVGAGI. V gave up 5 bases and J gave up 6 bases, with 14 bases separating them. The CDR3 totals 14 residues. The CDR3, as DNA: TGTGCCAGCAGTGAACTAGAAATGGGCAATGAGCAGTTCTTC. This sequence encodes CASSELEMGNEQFF.

The CDR3 DNA follows: TGTGCCAGCAGCCTCCACGGGGGCTCCCTCGTCGAGCAGTACTTC. Residues: CASSLHGGSLVEQYF. The chain links TRBV7-3 to TRBJ2-7, with D tentatively TRBD1 or TRBD2 (6 bases each). Looked up from germline, CDR1 is SGHTA and CDR2 is FQGTGA. V dropped 5 bases and J dropped 6 bases, with 20 bases sitting between them. CDR3 length: 15 amino acids.

The chain recombines TRBV5-1 with TRBJ2-1; 8 bases fit TRBD1. With 1 base clipped from V and 4 bases from J, the junction kept 10 bases outside the gene matches. The germline V gene has CDR1 SGHRS and CDR2 YFSETQ. The CDR3 has 17 residues. The CDR3 DNA reads as TGCGCCAGCAGCTTGCTAGGAGGGACAGGCAATTACAATGAGCAGTTCTTC. This sequence encodes CASSLLGGTGNYNEQFF.

The V gene is TRBV6-5, the J gene TRBJ1-6; TRBD1 aligns across 7 bases. CDR3 size: 15 residues. The J segment lost 4 bases and the V segment lost 6 bases, leaving 6 bases of the junction unmatched. Looked up from germline, CDR1 is MNHEY and CDR2 is SVGAGI. This chain's CDR3 is CASSIRDRYNSPLHF. CDR3 coding DNA: TGTGCCAGCAGCATCCGGGACAGATATAATTCACCCCTCCACTTT.

The chain uses TRBV19 and TRBJ2-7; weak D call: TRBD2 (5 bases). Trimming stripped 1 base from V and 3 bases from J, with 13 bases between. Germline CDR1 and CDR2: LNHDA and SQIVND (reference sequence). CDR3 length equals 15 residues. The CDR3 nucleotides read TGTGCCAGTAGTATAGGGGCTAGCATCAGCTACGAGCAGTACTTC. Translating it yields CASSIGASISYEQYF.

This clone was detected a few times. At one of its ends the junction is not consistent with the germline gene, which may arise from a read error. The chain uses TRBV6-5 and TRBJ1-6; a weak D match, TRBD1 (5 bases). CDR1 is MNHEY and CDR2 is SVGAGI in the germline V gene. CDR3 length: 14 amino acids. The CDR3 DNA is TGTGCCAGCAGCCCCGACAGCTATTATTCACCCCTCCACTTT. Translation gives CASSPDSYYSPLHF.